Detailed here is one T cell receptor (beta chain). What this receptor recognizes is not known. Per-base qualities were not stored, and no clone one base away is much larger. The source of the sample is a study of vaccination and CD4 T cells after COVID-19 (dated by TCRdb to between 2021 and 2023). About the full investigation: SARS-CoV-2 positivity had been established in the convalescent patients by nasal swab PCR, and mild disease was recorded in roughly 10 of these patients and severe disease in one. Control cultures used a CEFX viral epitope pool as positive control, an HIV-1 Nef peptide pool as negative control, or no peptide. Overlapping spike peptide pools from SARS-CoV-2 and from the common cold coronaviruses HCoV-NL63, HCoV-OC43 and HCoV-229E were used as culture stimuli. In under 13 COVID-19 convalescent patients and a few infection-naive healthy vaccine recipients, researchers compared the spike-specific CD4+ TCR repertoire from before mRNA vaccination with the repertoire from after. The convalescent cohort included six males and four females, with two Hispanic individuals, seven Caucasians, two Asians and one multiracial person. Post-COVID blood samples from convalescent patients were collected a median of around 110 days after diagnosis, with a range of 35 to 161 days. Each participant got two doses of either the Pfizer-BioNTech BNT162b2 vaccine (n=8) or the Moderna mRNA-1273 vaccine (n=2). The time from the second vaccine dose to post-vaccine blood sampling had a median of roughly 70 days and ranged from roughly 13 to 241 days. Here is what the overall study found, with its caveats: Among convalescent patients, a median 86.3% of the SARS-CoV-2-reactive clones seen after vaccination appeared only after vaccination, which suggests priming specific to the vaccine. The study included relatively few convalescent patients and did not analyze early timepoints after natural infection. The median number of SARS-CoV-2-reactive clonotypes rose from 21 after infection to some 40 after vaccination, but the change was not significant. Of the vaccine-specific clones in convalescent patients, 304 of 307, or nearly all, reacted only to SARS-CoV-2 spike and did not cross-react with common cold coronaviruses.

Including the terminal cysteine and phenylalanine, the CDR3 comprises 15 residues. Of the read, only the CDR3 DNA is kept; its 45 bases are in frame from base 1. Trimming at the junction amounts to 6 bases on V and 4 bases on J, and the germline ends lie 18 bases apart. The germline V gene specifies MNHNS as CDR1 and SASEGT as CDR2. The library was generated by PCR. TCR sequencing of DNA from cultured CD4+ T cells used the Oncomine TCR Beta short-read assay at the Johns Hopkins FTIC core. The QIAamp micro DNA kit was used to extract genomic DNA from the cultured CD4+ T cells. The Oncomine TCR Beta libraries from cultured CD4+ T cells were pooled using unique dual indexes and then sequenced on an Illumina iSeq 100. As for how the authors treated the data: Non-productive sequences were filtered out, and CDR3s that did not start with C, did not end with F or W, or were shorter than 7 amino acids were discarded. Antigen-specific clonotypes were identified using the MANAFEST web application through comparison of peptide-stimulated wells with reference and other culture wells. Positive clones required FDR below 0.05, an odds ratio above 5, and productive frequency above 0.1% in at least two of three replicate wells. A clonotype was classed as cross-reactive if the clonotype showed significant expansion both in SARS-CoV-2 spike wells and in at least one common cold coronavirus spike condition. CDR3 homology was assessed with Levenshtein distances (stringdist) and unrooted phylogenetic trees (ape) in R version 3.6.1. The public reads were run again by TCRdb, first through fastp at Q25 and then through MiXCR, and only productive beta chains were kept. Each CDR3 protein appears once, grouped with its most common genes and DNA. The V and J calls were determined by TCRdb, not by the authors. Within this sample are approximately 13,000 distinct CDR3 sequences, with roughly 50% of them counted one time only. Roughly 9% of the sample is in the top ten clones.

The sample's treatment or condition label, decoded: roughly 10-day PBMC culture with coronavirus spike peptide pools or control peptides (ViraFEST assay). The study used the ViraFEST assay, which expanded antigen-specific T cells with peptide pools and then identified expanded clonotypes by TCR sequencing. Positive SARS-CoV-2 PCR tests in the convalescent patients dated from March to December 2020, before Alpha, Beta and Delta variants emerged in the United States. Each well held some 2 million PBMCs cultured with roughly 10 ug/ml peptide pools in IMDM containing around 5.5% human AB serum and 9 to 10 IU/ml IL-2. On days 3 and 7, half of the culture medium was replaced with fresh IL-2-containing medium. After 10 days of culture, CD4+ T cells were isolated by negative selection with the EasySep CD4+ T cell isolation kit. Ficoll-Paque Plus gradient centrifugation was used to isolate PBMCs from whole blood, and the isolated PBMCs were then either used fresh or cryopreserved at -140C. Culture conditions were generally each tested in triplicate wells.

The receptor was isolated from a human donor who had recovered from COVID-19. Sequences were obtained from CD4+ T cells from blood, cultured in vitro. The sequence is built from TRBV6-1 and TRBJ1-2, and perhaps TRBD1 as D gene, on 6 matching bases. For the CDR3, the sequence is CASSLRGSGTYGYTF. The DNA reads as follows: TGTGCCAGCAGCCTCAGGGGCTCGGGGACCTATGGCTACACCTTC.